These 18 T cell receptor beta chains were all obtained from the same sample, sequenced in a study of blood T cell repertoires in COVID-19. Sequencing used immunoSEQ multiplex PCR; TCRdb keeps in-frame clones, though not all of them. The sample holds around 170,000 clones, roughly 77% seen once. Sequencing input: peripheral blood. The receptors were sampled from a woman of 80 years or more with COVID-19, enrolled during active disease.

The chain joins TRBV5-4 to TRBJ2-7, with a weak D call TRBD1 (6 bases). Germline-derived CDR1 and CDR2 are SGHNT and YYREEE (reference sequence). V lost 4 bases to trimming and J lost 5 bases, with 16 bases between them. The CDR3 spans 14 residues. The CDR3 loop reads CASSPIDRLDEQYF. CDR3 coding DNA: TGTGCCAGCAGCCCAATTGACAGGCTGGACGAGCAGTACTTC.

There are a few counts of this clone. The CDR3 is CASMGAGARETQYF. The CDR3 DNA reads as TGTGCCAGCATGGGGGCGGGGGCCAGGGAGACCCAGTACTTC. V gene TRBV3-1 (or the pseudogene TRBV3-2) combines with J gene TRBJ2-5; D is perhaps TRBD2 (7 bases). The V and J ends lost 7 bases and 5 bases respectively, with 17 bases between them. CDR1 and CDR2 from the germline V gene are LGHDT and YNNKEL (reference sequence). The CDR3 has 14 amino acids.

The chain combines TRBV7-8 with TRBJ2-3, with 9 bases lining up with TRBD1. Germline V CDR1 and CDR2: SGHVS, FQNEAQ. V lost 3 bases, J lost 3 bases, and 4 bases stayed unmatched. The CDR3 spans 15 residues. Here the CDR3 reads CASSLDRGLTDTQYF. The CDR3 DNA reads TGTGCCAGCAGCTTGGACAGGGGCTTGACAGATACGCAGTATTTT.

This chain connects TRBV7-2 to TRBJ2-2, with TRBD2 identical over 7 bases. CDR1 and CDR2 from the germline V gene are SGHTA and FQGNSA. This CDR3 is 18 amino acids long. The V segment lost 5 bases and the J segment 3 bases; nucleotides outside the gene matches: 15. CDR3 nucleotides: TGTGCCAGCAGCACTAATTTGGGGAGGGAGGCCTACACCGGGGAGCTGTTTTTT. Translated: CASSTNLGREAYTGELFF.

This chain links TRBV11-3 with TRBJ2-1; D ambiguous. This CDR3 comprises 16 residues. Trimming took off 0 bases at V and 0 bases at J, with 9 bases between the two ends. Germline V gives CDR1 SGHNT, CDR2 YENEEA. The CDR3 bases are TGTGCCAGCAGCTTAGATCCGGTTAGCTCCTACAATGAGCAGTTCTTC. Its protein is CASSLDPVSSYNEQFF.

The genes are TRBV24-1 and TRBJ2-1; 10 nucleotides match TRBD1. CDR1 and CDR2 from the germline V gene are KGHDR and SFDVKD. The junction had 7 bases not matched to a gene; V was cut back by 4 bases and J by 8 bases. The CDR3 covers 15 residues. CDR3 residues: CATSDPGQGGYEQFF. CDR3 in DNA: TGTGCCACCAGTGACCCCGGACAGGGGGGATATGAGCAGTTCTTC.

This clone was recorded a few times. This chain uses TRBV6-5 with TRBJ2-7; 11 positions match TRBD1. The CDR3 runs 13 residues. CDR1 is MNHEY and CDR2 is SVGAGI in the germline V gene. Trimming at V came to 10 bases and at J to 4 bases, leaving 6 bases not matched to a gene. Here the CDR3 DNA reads TGTGCCACCCGGACAGGGGGCCCATACGAGCAGTACTTC. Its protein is CATRTGGPYEQYF.

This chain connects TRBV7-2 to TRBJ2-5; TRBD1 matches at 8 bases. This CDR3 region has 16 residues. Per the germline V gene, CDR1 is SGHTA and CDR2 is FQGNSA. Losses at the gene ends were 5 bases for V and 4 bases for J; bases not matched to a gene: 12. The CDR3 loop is CASSPGLTGVGETQYF. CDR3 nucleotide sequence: TGTGCCAGCAGCCCCGGCCTGACAGGGGTGGGAGAGACCCAGTACTTC.

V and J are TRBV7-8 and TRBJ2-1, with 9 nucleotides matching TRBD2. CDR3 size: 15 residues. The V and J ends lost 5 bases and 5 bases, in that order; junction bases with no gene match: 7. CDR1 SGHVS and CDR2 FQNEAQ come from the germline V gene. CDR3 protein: CASSPGLARNNEQFF. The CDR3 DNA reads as TGTGCCAGCAGCCCCGGACTAGCGAGAAACAATGAGCAGTTCTTC.

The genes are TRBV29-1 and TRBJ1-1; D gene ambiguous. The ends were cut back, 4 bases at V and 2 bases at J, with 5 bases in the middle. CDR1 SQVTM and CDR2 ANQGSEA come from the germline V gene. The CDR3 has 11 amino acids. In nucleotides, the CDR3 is TGCAGCGTTGTCATCAACACTGAAGCTTTCTTT. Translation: CSVVINTEAFF.

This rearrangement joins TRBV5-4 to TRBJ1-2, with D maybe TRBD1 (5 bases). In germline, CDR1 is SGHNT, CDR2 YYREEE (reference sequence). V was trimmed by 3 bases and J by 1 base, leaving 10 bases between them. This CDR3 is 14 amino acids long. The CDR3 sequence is CASSSDRFNYGYTF. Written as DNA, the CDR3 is TGTGCCAGCAGCTCAGACAGATTTAACTATGGCTACACCTTC.

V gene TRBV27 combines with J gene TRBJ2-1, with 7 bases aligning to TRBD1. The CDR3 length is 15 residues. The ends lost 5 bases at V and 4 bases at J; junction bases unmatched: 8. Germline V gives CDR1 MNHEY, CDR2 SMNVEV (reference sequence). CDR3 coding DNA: TGTGCCAGCAGTCAAAGACAGGGTTCATACAATGAGCAGTTCTTC. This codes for CASSQRQGSYNEQFF.

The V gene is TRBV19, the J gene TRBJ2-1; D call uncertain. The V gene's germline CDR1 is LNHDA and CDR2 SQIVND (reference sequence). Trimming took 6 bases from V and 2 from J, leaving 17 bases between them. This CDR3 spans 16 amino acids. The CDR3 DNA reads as TGTGCCAGTAGCCGACCTCCGGCAGGAACCTACAATGAGCAGTTCTTC. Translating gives CASSRPPAGTYNEQFF.

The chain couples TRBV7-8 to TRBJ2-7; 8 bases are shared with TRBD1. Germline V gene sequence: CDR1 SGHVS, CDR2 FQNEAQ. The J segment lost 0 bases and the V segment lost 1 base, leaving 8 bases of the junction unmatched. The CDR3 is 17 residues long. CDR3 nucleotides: TGTGCCAGCAGCTTAGTGGCAGGGGGCATCCTCTCCTACGAGCAGTACTTC. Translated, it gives CASSLVAGGILSYEQYF.

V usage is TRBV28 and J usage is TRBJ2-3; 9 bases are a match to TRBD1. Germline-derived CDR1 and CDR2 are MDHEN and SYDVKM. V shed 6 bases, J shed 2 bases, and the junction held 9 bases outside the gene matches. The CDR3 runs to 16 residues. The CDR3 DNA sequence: TGTGCCAGCAGCCCCTACGGGACAGGGTTCACAGATACGCAGTATTTT. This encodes CASSPYGTGFTDTQYF.

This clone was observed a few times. The CDR3 loop is CASSQVEHSQPQHF. CDR3 nucleotides: TGTGCCAGCAGCCAAGTCGAGCATTCCCAGCCCCAGCATTTT. The chain recombines TRBV14 with TRBJ1-5; D not resolved. The CDR3 consists of 14 residues. V was cut by 1 base and J by 7 bases, with 11 bases left in between. Germline CDR1 and CDR2: SGHDN and FVKESK.

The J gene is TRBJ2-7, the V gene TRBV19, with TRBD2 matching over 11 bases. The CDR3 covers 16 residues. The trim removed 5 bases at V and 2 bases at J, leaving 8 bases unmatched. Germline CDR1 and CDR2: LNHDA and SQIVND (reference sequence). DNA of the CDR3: TGTGCCAGTAGTTCACTAGCGGGAGTTCCCGCCTACGAGCAGTACTTC. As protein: CASSSLAGVPAYEQYF.

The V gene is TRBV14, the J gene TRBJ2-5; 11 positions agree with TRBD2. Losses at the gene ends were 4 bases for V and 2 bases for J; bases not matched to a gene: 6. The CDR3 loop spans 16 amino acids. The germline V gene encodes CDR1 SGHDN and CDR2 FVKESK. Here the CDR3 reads CASSPGLAGSQETQYF. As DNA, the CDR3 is TGTGCCAGCAGCCCCGGACTAGCGGGTTCTCAAGAGACCCAGTACTTC.